This TCR beta chain was retrieved from a study of blood T cell repertoires in COVID-19. Study as a whole: T cells, B-cell-depleted T cells, or PBMCs supplied cDNA or gDNA.

Methods used by the authors: From reference gene primer amplification, estimates of nucleated cell counts were derived. Clones were sequenced by immunoSEQ multiplex PCR, and TCRdb holds only the in-frame ones, with some missing. That table is the source of V, J and clone size, and D and trimming were worked out from the DNA. The profile shows 120,000 or so clones, around 83% of them singletons. The CDR3 sequence is 17 residues long. V was pared by 1 base and J by 1 base, with 8 bases of the junction left unmatched. Germline CDR1 and CDR2: MGHDK and SYGVNS. The chain uses TRBV25-1 and TRBJ1-1; 8 bases are a match to TRBD1. This clonotype was sampled from a man at least 80 years old with active or convalescent COVID-19. The sample comprised peripheral blood. In DNA, the CDR3 is TGTGCCAGCAGTGAATTAGGAACCGGGACAGGGAACACTGAAGCTTTCTTT. It translates to CASSELGTGTGNTEAFF.